This TCR beta chain was obtained from a study of glioma-infiltrating T cells. Amplification of TCR alpha and beta CDR3 regions from RNA used iRepertoire nested multiplex PCR. For one-step reverse transcription and amplification, about 85-400 ng of tissue mRNA or PBMC total RNA was used. TCRdb re-analysed the multiplex PCR reads in MiXCR, keeping a single row per CDR3 protein. The sample records 160,000 or so distinct CDR3 sequences, more than 35% being singletons. Losses at the gene ends were 6 bases for V and 1 base for J; bases not matched to a gene: 8. The CDR3 sequence is 15 residues long. Germline assignment: CDR1 MDHEN and CDR2 SYDVKM. Study conclusions and caveats: Non-neoplastic patients had below-expected tissue-blood divergence, while all gliomas exceeded expectation.

A note on this clonotype: The target antigen is unknown. The CDR3 does not end in the conserved phenylalanine or tryptophan, so this is likely a read error.

The TCR originated in a human donor with low-grade glioma or glioblastoma, undergoing nonglioma brain surgery, or in good health (not recorded which). Sequencing was carried out using glioma tissue, nonneoplastic brain tissue, or PBMCs (not recorded which). The V and J genes are TRBV28 and TRBJ2-7; 8 positions match TRBD1. CDR3 sequence: CASSSYRGMSYEQYS. In DNA form, the CDR3 reads TGTGCCAGCAGCTCCTACAGGGGGATGTCCTACGAGCAGTACTCC.